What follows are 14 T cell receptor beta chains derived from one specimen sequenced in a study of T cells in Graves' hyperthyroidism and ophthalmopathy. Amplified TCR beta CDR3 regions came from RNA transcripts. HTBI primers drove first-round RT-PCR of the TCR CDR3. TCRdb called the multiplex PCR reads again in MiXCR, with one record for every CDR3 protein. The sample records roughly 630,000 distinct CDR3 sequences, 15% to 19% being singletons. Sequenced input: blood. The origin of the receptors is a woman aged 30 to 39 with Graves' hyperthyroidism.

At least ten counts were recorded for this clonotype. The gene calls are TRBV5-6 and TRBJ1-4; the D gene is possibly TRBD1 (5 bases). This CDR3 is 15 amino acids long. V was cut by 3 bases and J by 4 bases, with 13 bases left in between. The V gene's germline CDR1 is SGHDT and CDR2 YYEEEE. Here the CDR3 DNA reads TGTGCCAGCAGCTCTCGCCGGGACGGTAATGAAAAACTGTTTTTT. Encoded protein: CASSSRRDGNEKLFF.

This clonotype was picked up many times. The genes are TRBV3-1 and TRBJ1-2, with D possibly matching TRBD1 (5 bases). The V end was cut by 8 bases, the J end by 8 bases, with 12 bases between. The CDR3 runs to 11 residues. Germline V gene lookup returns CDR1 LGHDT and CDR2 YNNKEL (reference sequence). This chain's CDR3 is CASFGGNGYTF. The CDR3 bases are TGTGCCAGCTTTGGGGGTAACGGCTACACCTTC.

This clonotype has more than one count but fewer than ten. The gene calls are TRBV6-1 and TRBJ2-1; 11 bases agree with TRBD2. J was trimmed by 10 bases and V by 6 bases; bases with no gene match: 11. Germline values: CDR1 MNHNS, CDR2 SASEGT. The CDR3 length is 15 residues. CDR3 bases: TGTGCCAGCAGCCAGGGGCTAGCGGGAGGAGTCGAGCAGTTCTTC. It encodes CASSQGLAGGVEQFF.

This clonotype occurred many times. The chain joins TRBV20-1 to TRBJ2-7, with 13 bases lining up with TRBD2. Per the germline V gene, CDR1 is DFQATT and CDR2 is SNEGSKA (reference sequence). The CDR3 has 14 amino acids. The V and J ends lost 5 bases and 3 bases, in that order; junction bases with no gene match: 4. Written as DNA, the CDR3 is TGCAGTGCTCGGACTAGCGGGAGAGGCTACGAGCAGTACTTC. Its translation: CSARTSGRGYEQYF.

CDR3 region: CASSILADSYNEQFF. The CDR3 coding sequence is TGTGCCAGTAGTATTTTAGCGGACTCCTACAATGAGCAGTTCTTC. The chain employs TRBV19 and TRBJ2-1; D is possibly TRBD2 (6 bases). CDR3 length equals 15 residues. Germline V gene sequence: CDR1 LNHDA, CDR2 SQIVND (reference sequence). Trimming pared 3 bases from V and 0 bases from J, leaving 9 bases between.

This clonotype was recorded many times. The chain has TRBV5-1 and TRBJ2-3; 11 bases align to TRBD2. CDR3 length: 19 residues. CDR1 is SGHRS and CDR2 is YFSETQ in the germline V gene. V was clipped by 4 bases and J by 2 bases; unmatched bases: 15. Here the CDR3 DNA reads TGCGCCAGCAGCCGAAAGACTAGCGGGATGTGGAAGTACACAGATACGCAGTATTTT. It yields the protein CASSRKTSGMWKYTDTQYF.

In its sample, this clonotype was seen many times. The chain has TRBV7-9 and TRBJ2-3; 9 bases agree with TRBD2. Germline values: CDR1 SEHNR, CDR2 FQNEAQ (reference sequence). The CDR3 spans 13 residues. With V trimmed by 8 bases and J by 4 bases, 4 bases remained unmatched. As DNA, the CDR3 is TGTGCCAGCGCGGGAGGGGTCGCAGATACGCAGTATTTT. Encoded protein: CASAGGVADTQYF.

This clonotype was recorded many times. The CDR3, as DNA: TGTGCCTGGAGTACGGCAGCCAGCTCTGGAAACACCATATATTTT. This gives the protein CAWSTAASSGNTIYF. J is TRBJ1-3 and V is TRBV30, with no clear D. This CDR3 has 15 amino acids. Germline V lookup: CDR1 GTSNPN, CDR2 SVGIG (reference sequence). Trimming pared 2 bases from V and 0 bases from J, leaving 11 bases between. The whole variable domain, filled in from reference TRBV30 and TRBJ1-3, reads SQTIHQWPATLVQPVGSPLSLECTVEGTSNPNLYWYRQAAGRGLQLLFYSVGIGQISSEVPQNLSASRPQDRQFILSSKKLLLSDSGFYLCAWSTAASSGNTIYFGEGSWLTVV.

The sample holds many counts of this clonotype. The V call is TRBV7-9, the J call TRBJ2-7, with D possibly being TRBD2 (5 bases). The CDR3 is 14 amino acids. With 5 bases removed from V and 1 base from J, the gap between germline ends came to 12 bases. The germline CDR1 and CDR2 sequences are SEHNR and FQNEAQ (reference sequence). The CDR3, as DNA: TGTGCCAGCAGCCCAGACGGGATTTCCTACGAGCAGTACTTC. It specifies CASSPDGISYEQYF.

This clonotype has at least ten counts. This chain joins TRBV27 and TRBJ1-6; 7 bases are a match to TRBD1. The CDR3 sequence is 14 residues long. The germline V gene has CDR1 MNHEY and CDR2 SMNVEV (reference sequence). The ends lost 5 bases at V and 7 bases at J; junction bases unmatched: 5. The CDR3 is CASSPPGGNSPLHF. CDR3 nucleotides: TGTGCCAGCAGTCCGCCAGGGGGGAATTCACCCCTCCACTTT.

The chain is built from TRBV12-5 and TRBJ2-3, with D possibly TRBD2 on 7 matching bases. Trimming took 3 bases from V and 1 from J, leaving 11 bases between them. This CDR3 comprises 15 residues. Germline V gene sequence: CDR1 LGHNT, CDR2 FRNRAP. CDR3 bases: TGTGCTAGTGGTTTACGGGGGGCCGGCACAGATACGCAGTATTTT. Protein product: CASGLRGAGTDTQYF.

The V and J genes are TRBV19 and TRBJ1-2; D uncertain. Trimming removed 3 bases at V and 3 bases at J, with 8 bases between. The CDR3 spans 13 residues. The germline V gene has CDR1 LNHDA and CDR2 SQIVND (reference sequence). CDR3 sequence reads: CASSISSDYGYTF. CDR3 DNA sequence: TGTGCCAGTAGTATTTCGTCGGACTATGGCTACACCTTC.

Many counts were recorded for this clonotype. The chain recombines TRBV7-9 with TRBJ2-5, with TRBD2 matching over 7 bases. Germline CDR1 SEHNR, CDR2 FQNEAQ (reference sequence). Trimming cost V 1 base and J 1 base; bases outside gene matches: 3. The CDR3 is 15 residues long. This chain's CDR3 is CASSLVLAVQETQYF. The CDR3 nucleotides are TGTGCCAGCAGCTTAGTCCTAGCGGTCCAAGAGACCCAGTACTTC. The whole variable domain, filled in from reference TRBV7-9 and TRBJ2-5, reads DTGVSQNPRHKITKRGQNVTFRCDPISEHNRLYWYRQTLGQGPEFLTYFQNEAQLEKSRLLSDRFSAERPKGSFSTLEIQRTEQGDSAMYLCASSLVLAVQETQYFGPGTRLLVL.

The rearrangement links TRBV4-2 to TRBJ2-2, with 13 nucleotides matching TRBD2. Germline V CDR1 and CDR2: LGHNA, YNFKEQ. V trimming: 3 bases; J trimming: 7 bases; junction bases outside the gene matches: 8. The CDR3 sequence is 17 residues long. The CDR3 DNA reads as TGTGCCAGCAGCCACCGCGGACTAGCGGGAGCCGACGGGGAGCTGTTTTTT. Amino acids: CASSHRGLAGADGELFF.